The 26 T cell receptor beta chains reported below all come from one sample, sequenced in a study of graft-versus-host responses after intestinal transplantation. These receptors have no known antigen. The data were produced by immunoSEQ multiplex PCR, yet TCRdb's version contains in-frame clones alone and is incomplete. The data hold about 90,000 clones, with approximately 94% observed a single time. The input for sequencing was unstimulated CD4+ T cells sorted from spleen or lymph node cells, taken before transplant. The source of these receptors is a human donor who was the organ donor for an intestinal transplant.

Here the CDR3 reads CASSRDRGQPQHF. DNA of the CDR3: TGTGCCAGTAGTCGGGACAGGGGTCAGCCCCAGCATTTT. The chain is built from TRBV19 and TRBJ1-5; the match to TRBD1 covers 10 bases. Germline CDR1 is LNHDA and CDR2 is SQIVND (reference sequence). Losses at the gene ends were 5 bases for V and 6 bases for J; bases not matched to a gene: 1. This CDR3 region has 13 residues.

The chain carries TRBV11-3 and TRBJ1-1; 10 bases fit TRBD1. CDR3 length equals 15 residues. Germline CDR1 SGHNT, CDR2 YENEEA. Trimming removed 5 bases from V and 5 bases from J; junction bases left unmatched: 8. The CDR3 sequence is CASSRRDRGETEAFF. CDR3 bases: TGTGCCAGCAGCCGGAGGGACAGGGGCGAGACTGAAGCTTTCTTT.

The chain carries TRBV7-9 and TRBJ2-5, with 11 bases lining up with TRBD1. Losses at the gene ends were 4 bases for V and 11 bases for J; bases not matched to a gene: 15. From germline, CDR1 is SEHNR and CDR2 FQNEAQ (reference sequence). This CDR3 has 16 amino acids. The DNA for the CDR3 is TGTGCCAGCAGCTCGTACCGGGACAGGGGGGTGAGGGAGCAGTACTTC. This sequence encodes CASSSYRDRGVREQYF.

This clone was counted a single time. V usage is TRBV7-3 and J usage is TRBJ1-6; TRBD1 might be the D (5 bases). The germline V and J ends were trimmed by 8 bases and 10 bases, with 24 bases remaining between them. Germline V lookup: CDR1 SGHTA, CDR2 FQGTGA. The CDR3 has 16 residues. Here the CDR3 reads CASAESGLRWESPLHF. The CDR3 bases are TGTGCCAGCGCTGAGTCAGGGTTACGGTGGGAATCACCCCTCCACTTT.

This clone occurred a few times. The CDR3 DNA sequence: TGCGCCAGCAGCTTGGAATCCGACGGTTCTCCCATATATTTT. Encoded protein: CASSLESDGSPIYF. The chain uses TRBV5-1 and TRBJ1-3, with D unresolved. V gave up 0 bases and J gave up 11 bases, with 15 bases separating them. There are 14 residues in the CDR3. Germline CDR1 reads SGHRS; CDR2 reads YFSETQ. Full variable domain (rest looked up from reference TRBV5-1 and TRBJ1-3): KAGVTQTPRYLIKTRGQQVTLSCSPISGHRSVSWYQQTPGQGLQFLFEYFSETQRNKGNFPGRFSGRQFSNSRSEMNVSTLELGDSALYLCASSLESDGSPIYFGEGSWLTVV.

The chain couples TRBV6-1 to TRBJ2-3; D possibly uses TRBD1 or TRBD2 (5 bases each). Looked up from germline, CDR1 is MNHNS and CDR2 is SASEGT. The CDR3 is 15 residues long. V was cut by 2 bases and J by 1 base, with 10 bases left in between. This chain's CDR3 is CASSEWRGGTDTQYF. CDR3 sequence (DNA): TGTGCCAGCAGTGAATGGCGAGGGGGCACAGATACGCAGTATTTT.

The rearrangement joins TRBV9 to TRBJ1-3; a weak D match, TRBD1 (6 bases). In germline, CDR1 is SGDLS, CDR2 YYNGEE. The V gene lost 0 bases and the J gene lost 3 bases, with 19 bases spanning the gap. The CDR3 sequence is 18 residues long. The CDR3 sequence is CASSVAATGGSYGNTIYF. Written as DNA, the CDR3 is TGTGCCAGCAGCGTAGCGGCGACAGGCGGATCCTATGGAAACACCATATATTTT. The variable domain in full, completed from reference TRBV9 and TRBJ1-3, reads DSGVTQTPKHLITATGQRVTLRCSPRSGDLSVYWYQQSLDQGLQFLIQYYNGEERAKGNILERFSAQQFPDLHSELNLSSLELGDSALYFCASSVAATGGSYGNTIYFGEGSWLTVV.

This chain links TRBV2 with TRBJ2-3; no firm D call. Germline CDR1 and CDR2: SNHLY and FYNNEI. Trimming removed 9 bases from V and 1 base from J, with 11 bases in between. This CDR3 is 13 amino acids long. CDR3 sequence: CASESGGTDTQYF. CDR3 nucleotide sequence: TGTGCCAGTGAAAGTGGTGGCACAGATACGCAGTATTTT.

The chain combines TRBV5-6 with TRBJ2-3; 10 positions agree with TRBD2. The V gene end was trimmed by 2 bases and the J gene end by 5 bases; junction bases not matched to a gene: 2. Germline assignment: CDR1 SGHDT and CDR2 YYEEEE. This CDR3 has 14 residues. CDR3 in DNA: TGTGCCAGCAGCTTTGCTAGCGGGGGAGATACGCAGTATTTT. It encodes CASSFASGGDTQYF.

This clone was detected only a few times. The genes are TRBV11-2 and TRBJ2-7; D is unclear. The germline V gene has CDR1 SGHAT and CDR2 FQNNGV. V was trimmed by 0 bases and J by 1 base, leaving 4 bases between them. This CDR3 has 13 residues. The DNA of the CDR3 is TGTGCCAGCAGCTTAGATTTGTCCTACGAGCAGTACTTC. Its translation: CASSLDLSYEQYF.

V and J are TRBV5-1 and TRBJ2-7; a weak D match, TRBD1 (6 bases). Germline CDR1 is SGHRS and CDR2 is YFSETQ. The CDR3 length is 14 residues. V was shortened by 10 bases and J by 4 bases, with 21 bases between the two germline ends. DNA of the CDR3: TGCGCCCGAAGAACAGGGATAAAGGGATACGAGCAGTACTTC. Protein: CARRTGIKGYEQYF.

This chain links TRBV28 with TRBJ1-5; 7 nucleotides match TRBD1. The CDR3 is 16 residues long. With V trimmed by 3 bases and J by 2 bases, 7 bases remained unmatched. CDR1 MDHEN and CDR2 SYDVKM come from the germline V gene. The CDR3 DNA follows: TGTGCCAGCAGTTTCGCAGACAGGGCGGGCAATCAGCCCCAGCATTTT. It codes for CASSFADRAGNQPQHF.

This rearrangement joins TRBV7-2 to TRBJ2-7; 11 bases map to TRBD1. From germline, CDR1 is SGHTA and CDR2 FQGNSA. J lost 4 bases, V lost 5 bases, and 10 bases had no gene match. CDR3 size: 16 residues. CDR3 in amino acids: CASSLYSGTGGYEQYF. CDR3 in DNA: TGTGCCAGCAGCCTATACTCCGGGACAGGGGGATACGAGCAGTACTTC. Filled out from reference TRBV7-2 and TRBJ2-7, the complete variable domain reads GAGVSQSPSNKVTEKGKDVELRCDPISGHTALYWYRQSLGQGLEFLIYFQGNSAPDKSGLPSDRFSAERTGGSVSTLTIQRTQQEDSAVYLCASSLYSGTGGYEQYFGPGTRLTVT.

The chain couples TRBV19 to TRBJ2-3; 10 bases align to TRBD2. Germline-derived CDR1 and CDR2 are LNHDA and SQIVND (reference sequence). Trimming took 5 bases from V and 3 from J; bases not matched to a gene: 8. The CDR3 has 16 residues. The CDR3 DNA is TGTGCCAGTAGTGAGTTGTTAGCGGGGGGAACAGATACGCAGTATTTT. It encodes CASSELLAGGTDTQYF. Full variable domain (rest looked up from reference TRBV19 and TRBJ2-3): DGGITQSPKYLFRKEGQNVTLSCEQNLNHDAMYWYRQDPGQGLRLIYYSQIVNDFQKGDIAEGYSVSREKKESFPLTVTSAQKNPTAFYLCASSELLAGGTDTQYFGPGTRLTVL.

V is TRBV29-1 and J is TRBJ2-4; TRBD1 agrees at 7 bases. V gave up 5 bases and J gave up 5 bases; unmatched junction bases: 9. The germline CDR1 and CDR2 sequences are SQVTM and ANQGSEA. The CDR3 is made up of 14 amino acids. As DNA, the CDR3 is TGCAGCGTTCAGGCCGGGACAGCGGAAAACATTCAGTACTTC. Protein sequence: CSVQAGTAENIQYF.

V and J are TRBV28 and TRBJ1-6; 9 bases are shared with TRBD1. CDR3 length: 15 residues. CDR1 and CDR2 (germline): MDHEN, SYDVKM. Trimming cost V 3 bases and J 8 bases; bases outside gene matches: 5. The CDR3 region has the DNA TGTGCCAGCAGTTTCGGGCGGACAGGGGATTCACCCCTCCACTTT. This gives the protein CASSFGRTGDSPLHF.

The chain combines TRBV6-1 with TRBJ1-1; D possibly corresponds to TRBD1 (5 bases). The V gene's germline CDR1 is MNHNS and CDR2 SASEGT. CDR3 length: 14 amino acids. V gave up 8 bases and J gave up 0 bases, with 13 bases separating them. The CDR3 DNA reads TGTGCCAGCGGACGAGGCAGGGTGAACACTGAAGCTTTCTTT. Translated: CASGRGRVNTEAFF.

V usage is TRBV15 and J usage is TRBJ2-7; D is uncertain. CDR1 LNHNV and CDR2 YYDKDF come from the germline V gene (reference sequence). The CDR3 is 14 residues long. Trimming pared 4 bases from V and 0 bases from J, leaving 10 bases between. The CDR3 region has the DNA TGTGCCACCAGCATCCGACTGAGCTCCTACGAGCAGTACTTC. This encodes CATSIRLSSYEQYF.

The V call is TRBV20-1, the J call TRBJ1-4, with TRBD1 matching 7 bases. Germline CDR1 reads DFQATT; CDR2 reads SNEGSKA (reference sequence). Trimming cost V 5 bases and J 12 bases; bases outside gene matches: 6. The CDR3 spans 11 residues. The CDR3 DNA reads TGCAGTGCTGACCTTGGACAGGAACTGTTTTTT. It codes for CSADLGQELFF.

The CDR3 coding sequence is TGTGCCAGCACCCATGGGGGGGGCTACACCTTC. It yields the protein CASTHGGGYTF. V is TRBV6-5 and J is TRBJ1-2; tentatively, D is TRBD1 (5 bases). This CDR3 contains 11 residues. Germline V gene lookup returns CDR1 MNHEY and CDR2 SVGAGI. The V end lost 7 bases, the J end lost 8 bases, and 11 bases lay between the germline ends.

CDR3 bases: TGTGCCAGCAGCTTGAAAGGGTTAGCTTACAATGAGCAGTTCTTC. Protein: CASSLKGLAYNEQFF. The gene calls are TRBV5-8 and TRBJ2-1; D gene uncertain. The CDR3 is 15 residues long. Germline CDR1 and CDR2: SGHTS and YDEGEE. V was trimmed by 1 base and J by 4 bases, leaving 12 bases between them.

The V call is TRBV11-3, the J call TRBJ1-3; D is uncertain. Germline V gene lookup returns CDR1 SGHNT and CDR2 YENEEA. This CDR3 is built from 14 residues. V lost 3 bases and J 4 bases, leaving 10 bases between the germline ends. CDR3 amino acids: CASSFQEGGNTIYF. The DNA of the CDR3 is TGTGCCAGCAGCTTCCAAGAGGGAGGAAACACCATATATTTT.

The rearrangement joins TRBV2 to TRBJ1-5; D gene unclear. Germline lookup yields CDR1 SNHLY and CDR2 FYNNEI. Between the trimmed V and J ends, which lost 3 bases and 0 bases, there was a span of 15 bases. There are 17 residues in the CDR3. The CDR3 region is CASSEESLTNSNQPQHF. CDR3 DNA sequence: TGTGCCAGCAGTGAGGAATCTTTGACAAATAGCAATCAGCCCCAGCATTTT. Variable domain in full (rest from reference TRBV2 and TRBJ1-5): EPEVTQTPSHQVTQMGQEVILRCVPISNHLYFYWYRQILGQKVEFLVSFYNNEISEKSEIFDDQFSVERPDGSNFTLKIRSTKLEDSAMYFCASSEESLTNSNQPQHFGDGTRLSIL.

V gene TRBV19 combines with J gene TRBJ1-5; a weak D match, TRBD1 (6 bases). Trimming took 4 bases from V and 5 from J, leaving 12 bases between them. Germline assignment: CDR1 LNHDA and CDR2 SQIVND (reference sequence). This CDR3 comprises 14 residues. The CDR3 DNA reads TGTGCCAGTAGTACACGCGCAGGGGATCAGCCCCAGCATTTT. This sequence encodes CASSTRAGDQPQHF.

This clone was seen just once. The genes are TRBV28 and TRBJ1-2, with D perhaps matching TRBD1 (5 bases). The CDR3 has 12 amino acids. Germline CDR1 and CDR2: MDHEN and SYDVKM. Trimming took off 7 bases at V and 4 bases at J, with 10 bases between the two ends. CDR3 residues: CASTLGGYGYTF. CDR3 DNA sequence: TGTGCCAGCACCTTGGGGGGCTATGGCTACACCTTC.

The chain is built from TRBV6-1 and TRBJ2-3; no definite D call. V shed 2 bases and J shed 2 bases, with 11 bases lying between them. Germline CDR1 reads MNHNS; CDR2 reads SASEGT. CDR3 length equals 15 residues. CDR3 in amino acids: CASSEQVAFTDTQYF. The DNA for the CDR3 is TGTGCCAGCAGTGAACAGGTGGCATTCACAGATACGCAGTATTTT.